This TCR beta chain was profiled in a study of regulatory T cells in long-lasting Graves disease. General study points: Reduced TCR diversity was observed in persistent Graves' patients versus newly diagnosed patients.

According to the study, TCR beta libraries were built with iRepertoire HTBI primers and CDR3-region Arm-PCR. TCRdb itself ran the multiplex PCR reads through MiXCR, one entry per CDR3 protein. The data hold roughly 420,000 distinct CDR3 sequences, with 14% observed a single time. This clonotype appeared a few times. The antigen remains undetermined. Germline CDR1 is MGHRA and CDR2 is YSYEKL. The CDR3 totals 15 residues. The ends were cut back, 2 bases at V and 5 bases at J, with 12 bases in the middle. The time point: newly diagnosed GD, antithyroid drugs for less than 3 months. Making the TCR library involved RNA that had been extracted from PBMCs. These data also formed part of another study, on T cells in Graves' hyperthyroidism and ophthalmopathy.

The material sequenced was peripheral blood mononuclear cells (PBMCs), taken at new diagnosis, from a patient treated with antithyroid drugs. This chain connects TRBV4-1 to TRBJ2-2; tentatively, D is TRBD1 (6 bases). This clonotype was sampled from a woman aged 45-59 years with Graves disease. This CDR3 is CASSQPDRSTGELFF. The CDR3 DNA reads as TGCGCCAGCAGCCAACCCGACAGGTCGACCGGGGAGCTGTTTTTT.